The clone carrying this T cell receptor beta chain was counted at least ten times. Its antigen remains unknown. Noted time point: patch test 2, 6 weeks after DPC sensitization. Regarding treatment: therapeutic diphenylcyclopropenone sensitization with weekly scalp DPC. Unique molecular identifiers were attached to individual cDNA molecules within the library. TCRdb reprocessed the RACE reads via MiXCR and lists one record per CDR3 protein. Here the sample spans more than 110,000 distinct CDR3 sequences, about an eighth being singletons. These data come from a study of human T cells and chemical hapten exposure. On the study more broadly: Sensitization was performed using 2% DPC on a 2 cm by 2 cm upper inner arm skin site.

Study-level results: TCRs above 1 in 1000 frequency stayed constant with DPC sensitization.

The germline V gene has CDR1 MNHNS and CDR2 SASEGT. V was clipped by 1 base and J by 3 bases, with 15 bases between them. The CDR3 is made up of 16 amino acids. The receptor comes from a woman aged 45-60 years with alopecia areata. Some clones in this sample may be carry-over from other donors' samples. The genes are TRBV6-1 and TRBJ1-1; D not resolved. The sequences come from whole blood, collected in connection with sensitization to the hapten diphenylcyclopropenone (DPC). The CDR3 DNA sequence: TGTGCCAGCAGTGAAGTAGCTGGTAGGGCACACACTGAAGCTTTCTTT. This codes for CASSEVAGRAHTEAFF.